This record looks at one TCR beta chain sequence and its context. The data were obtained in a study of blood T cell repertoires in COVID-19. Study-level background: PBMCs, B-cell-depleted T cells, or T cells were the source of the cDNA or gDNA that made up the material.

Between the trimmed V and J ends, which lost 3 bases and 0 bases, there was a span of 12 bases. Germline CDR1 reads WNHNN; CDR2 reads SYGVQD (reference sequence). The CDR3 runs 16 residues. Per the authors' pipeline: Nucleated cell counts were estimated from reference gene primer amplification. Repertoires were generated with immunoSEQ multiplex PCR, while TCRdb's copy carries only in-frame clones and drops some. That table supplies the V and J calls and clone size; D and trimming were determined from the DNA. Of 35,000 to 45,000 clones listed, roughly 88% are singletons. The sample was peripheral blood. This clonotype was sampled from a human donor in a cohort sampled during active COVID-19. The rearrangement links TRBV10-1 to TRBJ2-1; a weak D match, TRBD1 (6 bases). CDR3 protein: CASSDYRASSYNEQFF. The CDR3 DNA is TGCGCCAGCAGTGACTACAGGGCGAGCTCCTACAATGAGCAGTTCTTC.